The source of this T cell receptor (beta chain) is a study of HIV-infected patients and healthy controls. Study-wide findings and caveats: In healthy controls, MAIT alpha CDR3s were common; in HIV+ repertoires, severely depleted. CDR3 sharing between individuals was lower in HIV-infected patients than in healthy controls.

This clonotype was recorded at least ten times. Antigen unknown. The CDR3 length is 17 residues. V shed 5 bases and J shed 0 bases, with 17 bases lying between them. Germline V gene data show CDR1 as SGHAT and CDR2 as FQNNGV. Around 500 ng RNA was reverse transcribed with alpha and beta constant-region primers. Using multiplexing indices, alpha and beta chain libraries were generated apart by chain-specific third strand synthesis. Second strand synthesis was primed from the SP2 site. MiXCR, run by TCRdb on the 5' RACE reads, gives a single entry per CDR3 protein. The data contain more than 8,500 distinct CDR3 sequences, about 5.8% of them seen just once; the ten biggest clones take up 7% to 9%. Whole blood was used without fractionation, so all unsorted peripheral T cells were included. The RNA source was an approximately 2.6 ml peripheral blood draw.

The chain joins TRBV11-2 to TRBJ1-3; D is undetermined. Sequencing used blood. The receptor comes from an adult in good health. As DNA, the CDR3 is TGTGCCAGCAGCCCGGGGTTCACAGACTTCTCTGGAAACACCATATATTTT. Encoded protein: CASSPGFTDFSGNTIYF.